One and the same sample provided the 30 T cell receptor beta chains below, sequenced in a study of blood T cell repertoires in COVID-19. Measured with immunoSEQ multiplex PCR; TCRdb has only the in-frame clones, and not every one. Altogether over 95,000 clones are present, 65% to 85% being singletons, with the ten largest covering under 2%. Sequencing was done on a sample of peripheral blood. These receptors came from a man between 65 and 85 years old with active or convalescent COVID-19.

The V gene is TRBV28, the J gene TRBJ1-5; 8 bases agree with TRBD1. Germline CDR1 reads MDHEN; CDR2 reads SYDVKM. V shed 5 bases and J 1 base; nucleotides not matched to a gene: 10. This CDR3 contains 17 residues. The CDR3, as DNA: TGTGCCAGCAGTCGGGACCAGGGGGCGCGGAGCAATCAGCCCCAGCATTTT. Translated, it gives CASSRDQGARSNQPQHF.

V and J are TRBV19 and TRBJ2-7, with a tentative D call TRBD1 (6 bases). This CDR3 contains 14 residues. V was trimmed by 6 bases and J by 2 bases, leaving 14 bases between them. Germline V gene sequence: CDR1 LNHDA, CDR2 SQIVND (reference sequence). The CDR3 protein is CASSPRTETYEQYF. CDR3 in DNA: TGTGCCAGTAGCCCTAGGACAGAAACCTACGAGCAGTACTTC.

The rearrangement links TRBV28 to TRBJ2-1; 10 positions agree with TRBD1. Germline trimming cut 3 bases from V and 9 bases from J; bases unmatched to any gene: 11. The CDR3 totals 16 residues. From germline, CDR1 is MDHEN and CDR2 SYDVKM. The CDR3 is CASSLAGTGENGEQFF. The DNA of the CDR3 is TGTGCCAGCAGTTTGGCCGGGACAGGGGAAAACGGTGAGCAGTTCTTC.

The V and J genes are TRBV10-3 and TRBJ1-2; D is unclear. Germline V gene sequence: CDR1 ENHRY, CDR2 SYGVKD. V lost 5 bases and J 0 bases, leaving 13 bases between the germline ends. This CDR3 is 15 amino acids long. CDR3 loop: CAISPLPGANYGYTF. The CDR3, as DNA: TGTGCCATCAGTCCCTTACCGGGAGCTAACTATGGCTACACCTTC.

The sample holds one count of this clone. This sequence joins TRBV5-1 and TRBJ2-7; 8 nucleotides align to TRBD1. CDR1 and CDR2 from the germline V gene are SGHRS and YFSETQ. With V trimmed by 3 bases and J by 6 bases, 8 bases remained unmatched. This CDR3 region has 14 residues. CDR3 loop: CASSWGGQGVEQYF. The CDR3 DNA is TGCGCCAGCAGCTGGGGTGGACAGGGAGTCGAGCAGTACTTC.

The chain carries TRBV4-3 and TRBJ2-3, with TRBD2 as a possible D gene (5 bases). Germline V gene lookup returns CDR1 LGHNA and CDR2 YSLEER. V was shortened by 4 bases and J by 6 bases, with 11 bases between the two germline ends. The CDR3 covers 13 residues. The CDR3 here is CASSPGRGDTQYF. CDR3 bases: TGCGCCAGCAGCCCGGGGAGAGGCGATACGCAGTATTTT.

The CDR3 coding sequence is TGTGCCAGCAGCCCGCGCCGGGACAGGGTCATTGATGAGCAGTTCTTC. Translating it yields CASSPRRDRVIDEQFF. This chain connects TRBV5-4 to TRBJ2-1; 9 bases align to TRBD1. Per germline, CDR1 SGHNT and CDR2 YYREEE (reference sequence). This CDR3 comprises 16 residues. Losses at the gene ends were 4 bases for V and 8 bases for J; bases not matched to a gene: 13.

A few counts support this clone. The rearrangement links TRBV3-1 (or the pseudogene TRBV3-2) to TRBJ1-2; possibly TRBD1 for D (6 bases). Germline CDR1 and CDR2: LGHDT and YNNKEL (reference sequence). Trimming removed 4 bases at V and 4 bases at J, with 13 bases between. This CDR3 spans 14 amino acids. The DNA of the CDR3 is TGTGCCAGCAGCCGCACGGACAGCACCTATGGCTACACCTTC. This translates into CASSRTDSTYGYTF.

The V gene is TRBV6-6, the J gene TRBJ1-4, with D uncertain. V was trimmed by 0 bases and J by 7 bases, leaving 9 bases between them. Germline CDR1 and CDR2: MNHNY and SVGAGI (reference sequence). The CDR3 totals 14 residues. The CDR3 is CASSYSLVSEKLFF. The CDR3 nucleotides read TGTGCCAGCAGTTACTCGCTAGTATCTGAAAAACTGTTTTTT.

In the case of this clone: An end of the junction does not agree with germline; a read error may underlie this. J is TRBJ2-7 and V is TRBV6-1; 7 nucleotides align to TRBD2. The CDR3 loop spans 14 amino acids. Germline assignment: CDR1 MNHNS and CDR2 SASEGT. DNA for the CDR3: TGTGCCAGCAGTCAAGCGGGGCGGTATTACGAGCAGTACTTC. This translates into CASSQAGRYYEQYF.

This chain joins TRBV7-3 and TRBJ2-2; 7 bases are a match to TRBD1. Per the germline V gene, CDR1 is SGHTA and CDR2 is FQGTGA. The J segment lost 0 bases and the V segment lost 5 bases, leaving 9 bases of the junction unmatched. The CDR3 covers 17 residues. In nucleotides, the CDR3 is TGTGCCAGCAGCCCCACAGGGGCCCACTCGAACACCGGGGAGCTGTTTTTT. Its translation: CASSPTGAHSNTGELFF.

The chain recombines TRBV3-1 (or the pseudogene TRBV3-2) with TRBJ2-5; 11 positions agree with TRBD2. With V trimmed by 6 bases and J by 5 bases, 11 bases remained unmatched. Germline V gives CDR1 LGHDT, CDR2 YNNKEL (reference sequence). The CDR3 spans 16 residues. CDR3 residues: CASSQTVAGGLETQYF. Written as DNA, the CDR3 is TGTGCCAGCAGTCAGACGGTAGCGGGGGGGCTTGAGACCCAGTACTTC.

The chain combines TRBV7-3 with TRBJ2-7; 12 bases map to TRBD1. Germline CDR1 SGHTA, CDR2 FQGTGA. This CDR3 has 16 residues. Trimming removed 5 bases from V and 2 bases from J; junction bases left unmatched: 7. DNA of the CDR3: TGTGCCAGCAGCCCCAAGGGGACAGGGGGCCCCTACGAGCAGTACTTC. Its protein is CASSPKGTGGPYEQYF.

In DNA, the CDR3 is TGTGCCAGCAGTTACTCGAGCCTGTTCTACGAGCAGTACTTC. As protein: CASSYSSLFYEQYF. This chain uses TRBV6-6 with TRBJ2-7, with D uncertain. V lost 0 bases to trimming and J lost 3 bases, with 9 bases between them. CDR3 size: 14 residues. Looked up from germline, CDR1 is MNHNY and CDR2 is SVGAGI (reference sequence).

The V and J genes are TRBV3-1 (or the pseudogene TRBV3-2) and TRBJ2-7; 11 nucleotides line up with TRBD2. CDR3 size: 15 residues. Losses at the gene ends were 5 bases for V and 5 bases for J; bases not matched to a gene: 8. Per the germline V gene, CDR1 is LGHDT and CDR2 is YNNKEL (reference sequence). In DNA form, the CDR3 reads TGTGCCAGCAGCTCCCGACTAGCGGGGTCTGACGAGCAGTACTTC. The encoded protein is CASSSRLAGSDEQYF.

This chain uses TRBV19 with TRBJ2-3, with TRBD1 matching over 9 bases. This CDR3 is 15 amino acids long. Germline trimming cut 3 bases from V and 4 bases from J; bases unmatched to any gene: 5. Germline values: CDR1 LNHDA, CDR2 SQIVND (reference sequence). For the CDR3, the DNA is TGTGCCAGTAGTATTTGGGGACAGGGTCCAGATACGCAGTATTTT. This gives the protein CASSIWGQGPDTQYF.

The chain combines TRBV14 with TRBJ1-4, with TRBD1 as a possible D gene (6 bases). CDR3 length equals 14 residues. Per the germline V gene, CDR1 is SGHDN and CDR2 is FVKESK. Trimming shortened V by 8 bases and J by 4 bases, and 14 bases separated the two germline ends. CDR3 protein: CASGWGGRNEKLFF. The CDR3 DNA reads TGTGCCAGCGGCTGGGGGGGGCGTAATGAAAAACTGTTTTTT.

The chain employs TRBV12-3 or TRBV12-4 and TRBJ2-5; 9 nucleotides agree with TRBD1. CDR3 length equals 13 residues. The junction had 2 bases not matched to a gene; V was cut back by 5 bases and J by 4 bases. The CDR3 DNA is TGTGCCAGCAGTACGGGACAGGGAGAGACCCAGTACTTC. Translated: CASSTGQGETQYF.

This chain links TRBV6-2 or TRBV6-3 with TRBJ2-2; D ambiguous. The germline gives CDR1 MNHEY, CDR2 SVGEGT. CDR3 length: 15 amino acids. V shed 1 base and J shed 1 base, with 7 bases lying between them. The CDR3 DNA follows: TGTGCCAGCAGTTACTTATCAGGGAACACCGGGGAGCTGTTTTTT. It encodes CASSYLSGNTGELFF.

CDR3 in amino acids: CASSATGGAGTEAFF. CDR3 nucleotides: TGTGCCAGCAGCGCTACAGGGGGCGCCGGTACTGAAGCTTTCTTT. This sequence joins TRBV7-3 and TRBJ1-1, with 9 bases that match TRBD1. This CDR3 has 15 amino acids. Germline V CDR1 and CDR2: SGHTA, FQGTGA. V shed 5 bases and J 5 bases; nucleotides not matched to a gene: 9.

The chain is built from TRBV5-1 and TRBJ2-2; tentatively, D is TRBD2 (6 bases). The V end was cut by 3 bases, the J end by 1 base, with 10 bases between. This CDR3 is 15 amino acids long. CDR1 is SGHRS and CDR2 is YFSETQ in the germline V gene. The CDR3 nucleotides read TGCGCCAGCAGCTGGCCGGGGGTGAACACCGGGGAGCTGTTTTTT. Translated: CASSWPGVNTGELFF.

This rearrangement joins TRBV2 to TRBJ2-5; TRBD2 matches at 8 bases. Germline CDR1 is SNHLY and CDR2 is FYNNEI. V trimming: 4 bases; J trimming: 2 bases; junction bases outside the gene matches: 6. This CDR3 contains 15 residues. CDR3 sequence: CASSGRGAGQETQYF. CDR3 DNA: TGTGCCAGCAGTGGGCGGGGGGCAGGTCAAGAGACCCAGTACTTC.

The V gene is TRBV18, the J gene TRBJ2-7; maybe TRBD1 (6 bases). This CDR3 has 14 residues. Trimming took off 3 bases at V and 2 bases at J, with 11 bases between the two ends. CDR1 KGHSH and CDR2 LQKENI come from the germline V gene. CDR3 sequence (DNA): TGTGCCAGCTCACCGGACAGCCTCCCCTACGAGCAGTACTTC. Its protein is CASSPDSLPYEQYF.

The chain carries TRBV7-8 and TRBJ2-5, with a weak D call TRBD1 (5 bases). CDR1 is SGHVS and CDR2 is FQNEAQ in the germline V gene. V was shortened by 1 base and J by 6 bases, with 21 bases between the two germline ends. The CDR3 sequence is 17 residues long. This CDR3 reads CASSLGASQGNAKTQYF. The DNA of the CDR3 is TGTGCCAGCAGCTTAGGTGCATCGCAGGGTAATGCAAAGACCCAGTACTTC.

The chain uses TRBV5-6 and TRBJ1-3; D ambiguous. CDR1 is SGHDT and CDR2 is YYEEEE in the germline V gene. The CDR3 runs to 14 residues. The germline V and J ends were trimmed by 2 bases and 0 bases, with 6 bases remaining between them. The CDR3 nucleotides read TGTGCCAGCAGCTTTCGGTACTCTGGAAACACCATATATTTT. Translated, it gives CASSFRYSGNTIYF. Supplemented by reference TRBV5-6 and TRBJ1-3, the full variable domain reads DAGVTQSPTHLIKTRGQQVTLRCSPKSGHDTVSWYQQALGQGPQFIFQYYEEEERQRGNFPDRFSGHQFPNYSSELNVNALLLGDSALYLCASSFRYSGNTIYFGEGSWLTVV.

The chain combines TRBV5-1 with TRBJ1-3; D possibly corresponds to TRBD1 (5 bases). In germline, CDR1 is SGHRS, CDR2 YFSETQ. V lost 1 base, J lost 1 base, and 9 bases lay in between. CDR3 length: 15 amino acids. CDR3 sequence (DNA): TGCGCCAGCAGCTTGAATCAGGGTTCTGGAAACACCATATATTTT. It translates to CASSLNQGSGNTIYF.

CDR3 loop: CASSVGTGRAERAFF. The CDR3 bases are TGTGCCAGCAGTGTAGGAACAGGAAGGGCGGAGAGAGCTTTCTTT. This chain joins TRBV6-4 and TRBJ1-1, with D possibly being TRBD1 (5 bases). Germline values: CDR1 MRHNA, CDR2 SNTAGT. The V and J ends lost 4 bases and 10 bases respectively, with 22 bases between them. This CDR3 comprises 15 residues.

A few counts support this clone. The chain uses TRBV6-5 and TRBJ1-4; D gene unclear. The CDR3 consists of 14 residues. The V end was cut by 5 bases, the J end by 8 bases, with 15 bases between. Germline V CDR1 and CDR2: MNHEY, SVGAGI. CDR3 nucleotides: TGTGCCAGCAGTCGGGAAAACGCAGGAGAAAAACTGTTTTTT. This codes for CASSRENAGEKLFF.

J is TRBJ2-3 and V is TRBV6-6, with 7 positions matching TRBD2. Germline trimming cut 5 bases from V and 9 bases from J; bases unmatched to any gene: 11. Germline lookup yields CDR1 MNHNY and CDR2 SVGAGI (reference sequence). The CDR3 is made up of 14 amino acids. The CDR3 here is CASSDRDVGGTQYF. Written as DNA, the CDR3 is TGTGCCAGCAGTGACCGGGACGTCGGGGGGACGCAGTATTTT.

Written as DNA, the CDR3 is TGTGCCAGCAGTTACCCCAGAAGCAATCAGCCCCAGCATTTT. Protein product: CASSYPRSNQPQHF. This chain links TRBV6-6 with TRBJ1-5, with D unclear. V was shortened by 2 bases and J by 1 base, with 6 bases between the two germline ends. Germline V gene data show CDR1 as MNHNY and CDR2 as SVGAGI (reference sequence). This CDR3 contains 14 residues.